This T cell receptor beta chain stems from a study of regulatory T cells in long-lasting Graves disease. General study findings and limits: Newly diagnosed disease favored TRBV20-1 and TRBJ2-1 over persistent disease.

The TCR beta library used iRepertoire HTBI primers with Arm-PCR amplification of CDR3. Study processing details: Samples collectively showed more than 55 TRBV and approximately 15 TRBJ segments. A single record per CDR3 protein comes from TCRdb applying MiXCR to the multiplex PCR reads. The V and J calls reflect TCRdb's pipeline rather than the authors' work. This table holds a few hundred thousand distinct CDR3 sequences, 10% to 15% found once. This clonotype has a count of ten or more. The antigen is unknown. Time point described: newly diagnosed GD, antithyroid drugs for less than 3 months. Preparation of the TCR library used RNA extracted from PBMCs. Into tubes containing EDTA, about 10 milliliters of peripheral blood were drawn. The ends were cut back, 0 bases at V and 8 bases at J, with 13 bases in the middle. CDR3 length: 14 residues. Per the germline V gene, CDR1 is MNHEY and CDR2 is SVGAGI. This sample also appeared in a second study, on T cells in Graves' hyperthyroidism and ophthalmopathy.

V gene TRBV6-5 combines with J gene TRBJ1-2; perhaps TRBD1 as D (5 bases). The TCR sequence derives from a woman between 18 and 29 years old with Graves disease. The sequenced sample was peripheral blood mononuclear cells (PBMCs), obtained at new diagnosis, from a patient treated with antithyroid drugs. CDR3 protein: CASSYSILGRGYTF. In DNA form, the CDR3 reads TGTGCCAGCAGTTACTCGATTTTGGGGCGAGGCTACACCTTC.